Listed here are 19 T cell receptor beta chains from one sample, sequenced in a study of blood T cell repertoires in COVID-19. TCRdb keeps only in-frame clones here, not all; method: immunoSEQ multiplex PCR. The sample contains approximately 160,000 clones, about 85% of which appear only once. The sequencing input was peripheral blood. Every receptor here comes from a man in his sixties who had recovered from COVID-19.

The CDR3 region is CASSLGTGVADTEAFF. The CDR3 DNA follows: TGTGCCAGCAGCTTGGGGACAGGGGTTGCAGACACTGAAGCTTTCTTT. This rearrangement joins TRBV13 to TRBJ1-1; 10 bases align to TRBD1. The CDR3 extends over 16 amino acids. The germline V gene has CDR1 PRHDT and CDR2 FYEKMQ (reference sequence). Losses at the gene ends were 3 bases for V and 3 bases for J; bases not matched to a gene: 7.

The chain links TRBV7-3 to TRBJ1-1, with 9 bases matching TRBD1. Trimming removed 4 bases from V and 3 bases from J; junction bases left unmatched: 9. CDR1 and CDR2 (germline): SGHTA, FQGTGA. The CDR3 is 16 amino acids. In nucleotides, the CDR3 is TGTGCCAGCAGCTCCATGGGACAGGGCCCGTACACTGAAGCTTTCTTT. Translation gives CASSSMGQGPYTEAFF.

The chain recombines TRBV19 with TRBJ2-4, with D maybe TRBD2 (5 bases). CDR3 length equals 15 residues. Deletions cut 3 bases from V and 0 bases from J, with 9 bases between. The germline V gene encodes CDR1 LNHDA and CDR2 SQIVND (reference sequence). Written as DNA, the CDR3 is TGTGCCAGTAGTATCGGCGGGCTAGCCAAAAACATTCAGTACTTC. The encoded protein is CASSIGGLAKNIQYF. Looking up the rest from reference TRBV19 and TRBJ2-4 gives the full variable domain: DGGITQSPKYLFRKEGQNVTLSCEQNLNHDAMYWYRQDPGQGLRLIYYSQIVNDFQKGDIAEGYSVSREKKESFPLTVTSAQKNPTAFYLCASSIGGLAKNIQYFGAGTRLSVL.

CDR3 sequence: CAWMAGGGGGYGYTF. The CDR3 DNA reads as TGTGCCTGGATGGCGGGAGGAGGGGGAGGGTATGGCTACACCTTC. This sequence joins TRBV30 and TRBJ1-2; D is perhaps TRBD1 (6 bases). Germline CDR1 reads GTSNPN; CDR2 reads SVGIG (reference sequence). This CDR3 contains 15 residues. Trimming removed 4 bases from V and 5 bases from J, with 20 bases in between.

The chain links TRBV18 to TRBJ1-1; no clear D gene. CDR3 size: 12 residues. Germline loops: CDR1 KGHSH, CDR2 LQKENI. The V end was cut by 3 bases, the J end by 6 bases, with 8 bases between. In nucleotides, the CDR3 is TGTGCCAGCTCACCGCGCTCGGCTGAAGCTTTCTTT. Protein sequence: CASSPRSAEAFF.

In the case of this clone: Other DNA sequences in the sample encode the same CDR3. J is TRBJ2-6 and V is TRBV4-1, with 7 nucleotides matching TRBD1. The ends lost 5 bases at V and 1 base at J; junction bases unmatched: 5. CDR3 size: 16 residues. Germline-derived CDR1 and CDR2 are MGHRA and YSYEKL. CDR3 DNA sequence: TGCGCCAGCAGCTTGAGACAGGGATCTGGGGCCAACGTCCTGACTTTC. It is translated as CASSLRQGSGANVLTF.

This rearrangement joins TRBV2 to TRBJ1-4; D is perhaps TRBD1 (5 bases). Per the germline V gene, CDR1 is SNHLY and CDR2 is FYNNEI. With 8 bases removed from V and 7 bases from J, the gap between germline ends came to 20 bases. The CDR3 is made up of 15 amino acids. The CDR3: CASEVSGGISEKLFF. In DNA, the CDR3 is TGTGCCAGCGAAGTTAGTGGGGGGATATCTGAAAAACTGTTTTTT.

The chain employs TRBV6-5 and TRBJ2-3; D is perhaps TRBD2 (7 bases). The germline V and J ends were trimmed by 5 bases and 2 bases, with 14 bases remaining between them. Germline V gene lookup returns CDR1 MNHEY and CDR2 SVGAGI. This CDR3 comprises 15 residues. CDR3 nucleotide sequence: TGTGCCAGCAGTAGGGGGGGGTGGGACACAGATACGCAGTATTTT. Its translation is CASSRGGWDTDTQYF.

This chain connects TRBV3-1 (or the pseudogene TRBV3-2) to TRBJ2-5; TRBD2 agrees at 7 bases. This CDR3 spans 15 amino acids. CDR1 is LGHDT and CDR2 is YNNKEL in the germline V gene (reference sequence). V gave up 1 base and J gave up 5 bases; unmatched junction bases: 7. Here the CDR3 reads CASSQGFKGGETQYF. The CDR3 region has the DNA TGTGCCAGCAGCCAAGGATTCAAGGGAGGGGAGACCCAGTACTTC.

As regards this clone: The sample has other DNA sequences that encode this CDR3 too. This chain links TRBV19 with TRBJ2-1, with D unresolved. Looked up from germline, CDR1 is LNHDA and CDR2 is SQIVND (reference sequence). V lost 0 bases to trimming and J lost 0 bases, with 6 bases between them. The CDR3 length is 15 residues. CDR3 DNA: TGTGCCAGTAGTATAGAAGACACCTCCTACAATGAGCAGTTCTTC. This encodes CASSIEDTSYNEQFF. Combining the CDR3 with reference TRBV19 and TRBJ2-1 gives the whole variable domain DGGITQSPKYLFRKEGQNVTLSCEQNLNHDAMYWYRQDPGQGLRLIYYSQIVNDFQKGDIAEGYSVSREKKESFPLTVTSAQKNPTAFYLCASSIEDTSYNEQFFGPGTRLTVL.

This clone was counted once. The V and J genes are TRBV6-5 and TRBJ1-2, with 8 positions matching TRBD1. The J segment lost 8 bases and the V segment lost 7 bases, leaving 9 bases of the junction unmatched. Per the germline V gene, CDR1 is MNHEY and CDR2 is SVGAGI. The CDR3 runs to 13 residues. The CDR3 sequence: CASNARGLEGYTF. The CDR3 nucleotides are TGTGCCAGCAATGCCAGGGGGCTGGAGGGCTACACCTTC.

The chain recombines TRBV6-5 with TRBJ2-2; 7 bases align to TRBD1. V was clipped by 0 bases and J by 6 bases; unmatched bases: 7. The germline V gene encodes CDR1 MNHEY and CDR2 SVGAGI. The length of the CDR3 is 16 residues. CDR3 in amino acids: CASSYSTGYKAGELFF. CDR3 DNA: TGTGCCAGCAGTTACTCGACAGGGTATAAGGCCGGGGAGCTGTTTTTT.

J is TRBJ2-7 and V is TRBV24-1, with D perhaps matching TRBD1 (5 bases). CDR1 and CDR2 from the germline V gene are KGHDR and SFDVKD. The ends were cut back, 2 bases at V and 5 bases at J, with 18 bases in the middle. The CDR3 covers 16 residues. The chain's CDR3 is CATSDSRAGQRNEQYF. In DNA form, the CDR3 reads TGTGCCACCAGTGATTCCCGCGCCGGACAACGGAACGAGCAGTACTTC.

This chain uses TRBV5-1 with TRBJ2-5; no reliable D call. V was trimmed by 1 base and J by 5 bases, leaving 12 bases between them. Germline CDR1 is SGHRS and CDR2 is YFSETQ. This CDR3 has 14 amino acids. CDR3 loop: CASSLSQLEETQYF. The CDR3 DNA reads TGCGCCAGCAGCTTGTCCCAATTGGAGGAGACCCAGTACTTC.

This chain joins TRBV7-9 and TRBJ1-1, with a weak D call TRBD1 (6 bases). Between the trimmed V and J ends, which lost 3 bases and 1 base, there was a span of 6 bases. Per the germline V gene, CDR1 is SEHNR and CDR2 is FQNEAQ (reference sequence). The CDR3 consists of 13 residues. The CDR3 protein is CASSLTGNTEAFF. The DNA for the CDR3 is TGTGCCAGCAGCTTGACAGGGAACACTGAAGCTTTCTTT. The entire variable domain, with the rest obtained from reference TRBV7-9 and TRBJ1-1, is as follows: DTGVSQNPRHKITKRGQNVTFRCDPISEHNRLYWYRQTLGQGPEFLTYFQNEAQLEKSRLLSDRFSAERPKGSFSTLEIQRTEQGDSAMYLCASSLTGNTEAFFGQGTRLTVV.

The rearrangement joins TRBV7-9 to TRBJ1-1, with TRBD1 identical over 8 bases. The CDR3 spans 17 residues. V lost 5 bases and J lost 4; bases outside the gene matches: 15. In germline, CDR1 is SEHNR, CDR2 FQNEAQ (reference sequence). The CDR3 region has the DNA TGTGCCAGCAGCCCTCGGACAGGGTTAAATTCGGGCACTGAAGCTTTCTTT. This sequence encodes CASSPRTGLNSGTEAFF.

The rearrangement joins TRBV6-5 to TRBJ1-4; the D is unclear. This CDR3 is built from 14 residues. Looked up from germline, CDR1 is MNHEY and CDR2 is SVGAGI. Trimming pared 6 bases from V and 6 bases from J, leaving 14 bases between. For the CDR3, the DNA is TGTGCCAGCAGGACCACTCGAGGGCATGAAAAACTGTTTTTT. Translating it yields CASRTTRGHEKLFF.

This chain uses TRBV5-8 with TRBJ2-2; 7 bases agree with TRBD1. This CDR3 is built from 16 residues. Trimming took 4 bases from V and 6 from J; bases not matched to a gene: 12. Germline CDR1 and CDR2: SGHTS and YDEGEE. Here the CDR3 DNA reads TGTGCCAGCAGCACGGGACAGCGAGGGATGGCCGGGGAGCTGTTTTTT. It is translated as CASSTGQRGMAGELFF.

The gene calls are TRBV2 and TRBJ2-3; a possible D gene is TRBD2 (5 bases). CDR3 size: 12 residues. The V and J ends lost 4 bases and 6 bases respectively, with 8 bases between them. Germline V CDR1 and CDR2: SNHLY, FYNNEI. The DNA of the CDR3 is TGTGCCAGCAGTGGGAGCGGCGATACGCAGTATTTT. Its protein is CASSGSGDTQYF.